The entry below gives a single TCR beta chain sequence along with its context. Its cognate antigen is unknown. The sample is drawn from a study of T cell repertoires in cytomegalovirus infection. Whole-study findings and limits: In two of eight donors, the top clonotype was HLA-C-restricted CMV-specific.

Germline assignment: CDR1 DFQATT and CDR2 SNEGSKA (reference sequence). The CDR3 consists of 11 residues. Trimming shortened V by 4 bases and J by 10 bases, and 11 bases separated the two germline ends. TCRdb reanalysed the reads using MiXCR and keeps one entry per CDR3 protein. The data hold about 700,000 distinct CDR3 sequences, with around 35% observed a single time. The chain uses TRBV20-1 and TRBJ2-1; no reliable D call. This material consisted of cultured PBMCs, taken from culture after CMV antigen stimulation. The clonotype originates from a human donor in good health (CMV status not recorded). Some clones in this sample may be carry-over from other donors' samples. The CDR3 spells CSATTGEEQFF. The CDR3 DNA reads TGCAGTGCTACGACTGGAGAAGAGCAGTTCTTC.